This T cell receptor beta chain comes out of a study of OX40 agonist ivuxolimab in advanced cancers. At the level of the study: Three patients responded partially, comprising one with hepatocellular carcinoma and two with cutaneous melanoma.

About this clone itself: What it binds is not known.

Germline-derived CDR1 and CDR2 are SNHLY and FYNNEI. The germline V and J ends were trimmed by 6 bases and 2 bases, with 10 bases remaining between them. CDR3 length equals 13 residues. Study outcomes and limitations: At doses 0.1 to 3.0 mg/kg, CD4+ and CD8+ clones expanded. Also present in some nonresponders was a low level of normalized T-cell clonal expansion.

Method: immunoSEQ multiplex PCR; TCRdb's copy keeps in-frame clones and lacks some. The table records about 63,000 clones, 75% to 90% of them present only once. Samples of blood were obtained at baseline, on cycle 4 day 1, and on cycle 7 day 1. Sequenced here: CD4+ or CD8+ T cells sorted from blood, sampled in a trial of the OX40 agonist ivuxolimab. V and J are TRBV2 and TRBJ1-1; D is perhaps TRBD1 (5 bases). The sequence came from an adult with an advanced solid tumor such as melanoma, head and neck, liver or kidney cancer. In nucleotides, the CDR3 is TGTGCCAGCAGCACCGACAGTAACACTGAAGCTTTCTTT. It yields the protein CASSTDSNTEAFF.